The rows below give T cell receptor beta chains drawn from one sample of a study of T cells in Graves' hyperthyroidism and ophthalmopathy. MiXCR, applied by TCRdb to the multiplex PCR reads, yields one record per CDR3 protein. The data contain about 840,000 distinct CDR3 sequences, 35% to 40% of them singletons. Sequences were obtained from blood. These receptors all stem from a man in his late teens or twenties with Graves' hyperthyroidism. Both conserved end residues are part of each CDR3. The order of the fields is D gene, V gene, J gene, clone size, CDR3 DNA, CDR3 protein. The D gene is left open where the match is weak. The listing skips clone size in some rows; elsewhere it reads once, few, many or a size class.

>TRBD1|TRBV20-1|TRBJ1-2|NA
TGCAGTGCTGTTGGAGGAAGGACAGGGGACTATGGCTACACCTTC
CSAVGGRTGDYGYTF
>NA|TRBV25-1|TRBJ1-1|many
TGTGCCAGCAGCCAGGTGTGGAACACTGAAGCTTTCTTT
CASSQVWNTEAFF
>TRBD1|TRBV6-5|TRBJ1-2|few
TGTGCCAGCAGGGAAGACAGGGGGTACTATGGCTACACCTTC
CASREDRGYYGYTF
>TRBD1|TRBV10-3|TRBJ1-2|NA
TGTGCCGCAGGGAGGGGACAGAACTATGGCTACACCTTC
CAAGRGQNYGYTF
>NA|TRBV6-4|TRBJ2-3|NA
TGTGCCAGCAGTGATCAGAGAGGCCGCACAGATACGCAGTATTTT
CASSDQRGRTDTQYF
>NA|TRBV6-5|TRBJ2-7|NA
TGTGCCAGCAGTTATACGACGGATAGCGAGATGGAGCAGTACTTC
CASSYTTDSEMEQYF
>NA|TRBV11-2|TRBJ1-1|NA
TGTGCCAGCAGTGAAGATCTGAACACTGAAGCTTTCTTT
CASSEDLNTEAFF
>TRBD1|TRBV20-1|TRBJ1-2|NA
TGCAGCGCCGGGACAGATACCTATGGCTACACCTTC
CSAGTDTYGYTF
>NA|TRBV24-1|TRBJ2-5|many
TGTGCCACCAGTGTGGAAGAGACCCAGTACTTC
CATSVEETQYF
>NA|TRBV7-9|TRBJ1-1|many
TGTGCCAGCAGCTTAAAGGGGGGTCTGAACACTGAAGCTTTCTTT
CASSLKGGLNTEAFF
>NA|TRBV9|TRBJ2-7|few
TGTGCCAGCAGCGTAGAGGCAGGTTGGGGGTACGAGCAGTACTTC
CASSVEAGWGYEQYF
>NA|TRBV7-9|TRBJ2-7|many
TGTGCCAGCAGCCGGGACATCCCCTACGAGCAGTACTTC
CASSRDIPYEQYF
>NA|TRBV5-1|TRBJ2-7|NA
TGCGCCAGCAGCTCCCCGGGACTCGAAGGGGAGCAGTACTTC
CASSSPGLEGEQYF
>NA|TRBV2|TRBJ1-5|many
TGTGCCAGCAACCTTGGCCAGAATCAGCCCCAGCATTTT
CASNLGQNQPQHF
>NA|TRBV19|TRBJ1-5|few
TGTGCCAGTAGTATAGAGGGGTCCAGGGGAAATCAGCCCCAGCATTTT
CASSIEGSRGNQPQHF
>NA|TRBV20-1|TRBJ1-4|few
TGCAGTGCTAGAGAGGGGCGGGGGGAAAAACTGTTTTTT
CSAREGRGEKLFF
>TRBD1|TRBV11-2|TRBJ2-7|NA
TGTGCCAGCAGCCAAAAGGCAGGGGGCTCCTACGAGCAGTACTTC
CASSQKAGGSYEQYF
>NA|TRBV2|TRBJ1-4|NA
TGTGCCAGCAGTGAACCCCGGGGGGCAGGAGAAAAACTGTTTTTT
CASSEPRGAGEKLFF
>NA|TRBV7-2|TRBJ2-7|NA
TGTGCCAGCAGCTTAGGGGGGGATTCCGGGTTTTACGAGCAGTACTTC
CASSLGGDSGFYEQYF
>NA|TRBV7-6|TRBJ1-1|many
TGTGCCATCACCCCTGTGTCTGAAGCTTTCTTT
CAITPVSEAFF
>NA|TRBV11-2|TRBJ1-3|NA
TGTGCCAGCAGCTTAGCTCATGCAAACACCATATATTTT
CASSLAHANTIYF
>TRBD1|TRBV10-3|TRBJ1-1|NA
TGTGCCAGCACGAGGGCGGACAGGGACACTGAAGCTTTCTTT
CASTRADRDTEAFF